The subject of this entry is one TCR beta chain. The antigen is unknown. The sample belongs to a study of OX40 agonist ivuxolimab in advanced cancers. Whole-study context: A mean age of around 60 years, range roughly 23 to 85, was recorded, and approximately 79% were male. Overall study findings and caveats: Certain nonresponders additionally had low normalized T-cell clonal expansion. At 0.1 to 3.0 mg/kg, CD4+ and CD8+ blood T cells expanded clonally by week 6.

Sequencing used immunoSEQ multiplex PCR; TCRdb keeps in-frame clones, though not all of them. The sample lists around 94,000 clones, about 93% occurring once. Exclusion of a patient followed from autoimmune disease history or systemic immunosuppression. V shed 5 bases, J shed 3 bases, and the junction held 2 bases outside the gene matches. Germline V gene sequence: CDR1 SGHNT, CDR2 YENEEA. The CDR3 has 15 amino acids. This sequence joins TRBV11-3 and TRBJ2-1, with 12 bases identical to TRBD2. The sequence was obtained from an adult with an advanced solid tumor such as melanoma, head and neck, liver or kidney cancer. Sequencing used CD4+ or CD8+ T cells sorted from blood, obtained in a trial of the OX40 agonist ivuxolimab. CDR3: CASSRLAGVYNEQFF. DNA for the CDR3: TGTGCCAGCAGCCGACTAGCGGGGGTCTACAATGAGCAGTTCTTC.